This TCR beta chain was observed in a study of cytomegalovirus exposure and HLA in healthy donors. Germline V gives CDR1 SGHTA, CDR2 FQGTGA. J lost 0 bases, V lost 5 bases, and 4 bases had no gene match. The CDR3 runs to 15 residues. 60 Vbeta and 13 Jbeta primers were used in PCR. Clones were read by immunoSEQ multiplex PCR, and TCRdb kept only the in-frame ones, dropping some. Of under 140,000 clones in the sample, roughly 80% were seen once. This sequence joins TRBV7-3 and TRBJ2-1, with 7 bases fitting TRBD2. The sample taken for sequencing was PBMCs. The receptor was derived from a man younger than 40 in good health and CMV-seropositive. CDR3 protein: CASSMGGSSYNEQFF. CDR3 in DNA: TGTGCCAGCAGCATGGGCGGGAGCTCCTACAATGAGCAGTTCTTC.